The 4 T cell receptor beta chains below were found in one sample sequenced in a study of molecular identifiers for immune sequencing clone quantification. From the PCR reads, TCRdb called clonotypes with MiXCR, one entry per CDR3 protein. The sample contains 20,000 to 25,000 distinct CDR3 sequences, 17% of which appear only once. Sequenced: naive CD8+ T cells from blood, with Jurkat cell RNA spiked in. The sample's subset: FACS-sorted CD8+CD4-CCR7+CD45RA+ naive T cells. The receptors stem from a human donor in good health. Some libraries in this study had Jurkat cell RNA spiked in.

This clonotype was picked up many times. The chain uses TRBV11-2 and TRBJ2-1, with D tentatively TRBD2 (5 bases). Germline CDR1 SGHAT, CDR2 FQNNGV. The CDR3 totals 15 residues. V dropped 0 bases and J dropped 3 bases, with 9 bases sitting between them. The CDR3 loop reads CASSLDPGNYNEQFF. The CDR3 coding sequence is TGTGCCAGCAGCTTAGACCCGGGGAACTACAATGAGCAGTTCTTC. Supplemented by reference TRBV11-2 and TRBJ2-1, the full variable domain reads EAGVAQSPRYKIIEKRQSVAFWCNPISGHATLYWYQQILGQGPKLLIQFQNNGVVDDSQLPKDRFSAERLKGVDSTLKIQPAKLEDSAVYLCASSLDPGNYNEQFFGPGTRLTVL.

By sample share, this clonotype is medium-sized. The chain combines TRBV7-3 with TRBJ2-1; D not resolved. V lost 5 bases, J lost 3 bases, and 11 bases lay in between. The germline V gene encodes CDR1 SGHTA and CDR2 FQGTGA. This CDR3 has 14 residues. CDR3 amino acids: CASSQAPLYNEQFF. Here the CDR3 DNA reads TGTGCCAGCAGCCAAGCCCCCCTCTACAATGAGCAGTTCTTC.

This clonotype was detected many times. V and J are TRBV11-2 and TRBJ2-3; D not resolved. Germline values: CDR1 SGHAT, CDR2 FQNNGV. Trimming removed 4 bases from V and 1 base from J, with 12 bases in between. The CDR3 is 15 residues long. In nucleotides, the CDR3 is TGTGCCAGCAGCTCCGCAGTGGTCGGCACAGATACGCAGTATTTT. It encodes CASSSAVVGTDTQYF.

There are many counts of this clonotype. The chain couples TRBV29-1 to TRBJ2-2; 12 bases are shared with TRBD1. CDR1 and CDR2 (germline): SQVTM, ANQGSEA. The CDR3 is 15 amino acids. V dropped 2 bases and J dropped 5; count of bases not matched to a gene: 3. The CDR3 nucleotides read TGCAGCGTTGAAATGGGACAGGGGGCTACCGGGGAGCTGTTTTTT. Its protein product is CSVEMGQGATGELFF.